The 18 T cell receptor beta chains given below trace back to one sample, sequenced in a study of identical twins. MiXCR, applied by TCRdb to the 5' RACE reads, yields one record per CDR3 protein. The data contain some 1,700,000 distinct CDR3 sequences, 25% to 35% of them singletons. Sequences were obtained from cord blood. Receptors were obtained from a newborn girl in good health.

This clonotype was found a few times. This chain links TRBV2 with TRBJ1-5, with a weak D call TRBD1 (6 bases). The CDR3 spans 15 residues. Trimming stripped 5 bases from V and 1 base from J, with 12 bases between. Germline CDR1 SNHLY, CDR2 FYNNEI. The CDR3 region has the DNA TGTGCCAGCAGTTGGGGGGCGAGAAGCAATCAGCCCCAGCATTTT. Amino acids: CASSWGARSNQPQHF.

This chain connects TRBV24-1 to TRBJ2-3, with D maybe TRBD1 (6 bases). Germline assignment: CDR1 KGHDR and CDR2 SFDVKD. The length of the CDR3 is 15 residues. V shed 5 bases and J shed 5 bases, with 16 bases lying between them. In DNA form, the CDR3 reads TGTGCCACCAGTGGGAAACAGGGCCGGGGAGATACGCAGTATTTT. The encoded protein is CATSGKQGRGDTQYF.

The CDR3 DNA reads as TGTGCCAGCAGGTCTAGAGCAATGAACGAGCAGTACTTC. This encodes CASRSRAMNEQYF. The chain carries TRBV6-2 or TRBV6-3 and TRBJ2-7; D gene ambiguous. The CDR3 extends over 13 amino acids. Trimming took off 6 bases at V and 5 bases at J, with 14 bases between the two ends. Germline-derived CDR1 and CDR2 are MNHEY and SVGEGT.

This clonotype appeared a few times. V gene TRBV2 combines with J gene TRBJ1-5; 10 bases fit TRBD1. Germline CDR1 reads SNHLY; CDR2 reads FYNNEI. CDR3 size: 13 residues. The ends lost 8 bases at V and 7 bases at J; junction bases unmatched: 5. The CDR3 spells CASGDRGEQPQHF. The CDR3 nucleotides read TGTGCCAGCGGGGACAGGGGAGAGCAGCCCCAGCATTTT.

This clonotype was recorded at least ten times. The genes are TRBV29-1 and TRBJ2-7; TRBD2 might be the D (5 bases). Germline lookup yields CDR1 SQVTM and CDR2 ANQGSEA. The CDR3 consists of 13 residues. V lost 2 bases, J lost 0 bases, and 8 bases lay in between. Written as DNA, the CDR3 is TGCAGCGTTGAATTGAGGGTCTCCTACGAGCAGTACTTC. It translates to CSVELRVSYEQYF.

V usage is TRBV19 and J usage is TRBJ2-4; maybe TRBD2 (6 bases). V was trimmed by 2 bases and J by 0 bases, leaving 8 bases between them. The CDR3 length is 15 residues. Germline V gives CDR1 LNHDA, CDR2 SQIVND (reference sequence). The chain's CDR3 is CASSIQGLAKNIQYF. CDR3 bases: TGTGCCAGTAGTATACAGGGACTAGCCAAAAACATTCAGTACTTC.

This clonotype was seen a handful of times. V is TRBV20-1 and J is TRBJ1-1, with D unresolved. Germline V gene data show CDR1 as DFQATT and CDR2 as SNEGSKA (reference sequence). V was pared by 3 bases and J by 5 bases, with 10 bases between. The CDR3 has 12 amino acids. The DNA of the CDR3 is TGCAGTGCTAGCAGATTGGGTACTGAAGCTTTCTTT. Amino acids: CSASRLGTEAFF.

V and J are TRBV29-1 and TRBJ2-1; D is undetermined. In germline, CDR1 is SQVTM, CDR2 ANQGSEA. Deletions cut 4 bases from V and 10 bases from J, with 14 bases between. This CDR3 is 12 amino acids long. CDR3 in amino acids: CSVVVSGPEQFF. Written as DNA, the CDR3 is TGCAGCGTTGTAGTGTCAGGTCCCGAGCAGTTCTTC.

This clonotype showed up just a few times. The genes are TRBV3-1 and TRBJ2-5; unclear D gene. Trimming left V 0 bases short and J 8 bases short, with 13 bases between. Looked up from germline, CDR1 is LGHDT and CDR2 is YNNKEL (reference sequence). The CDR3 has 14 residues. CDR3 nucleotide sequence: TGTGCCAGCAGCCAAGAGCGGCTTAAGGAAACCCAGTACTTC. It yields the protein CASSQERLKETQYF.

The chain carries TRBV3-1 and TRBJ1-6, with D uncertain. The CDR3 is 13 residues long. V lost 1 base to trimming and J lost 9 bases, with 7 bases between them. The germline gives CDR1 LGHDT, CDR2 YNNKEL (reference sequence). The CDR3 DNA reads as TGTGCCAGCAGCCAAGTTCGGGGTTCACCCCTCCACTTT. The encoded protein is CASSQVRGSPLHF.

The V call is TRBV11-1, the J call TRBJ2-1; TRBD1 aligns across 11 bases. Germline CDR1 reads SGHAT; CDR2 reads FQDESV (reference sequence). Trimming cost V 3 bases and J 10 bases; bases outside gene matches: 8. The CDR3 is 15 amino acids. The DNA for the CDR3 is TGTGCCAGCAGCTTCTTCCGGGACAGGGGGTACGAGCAGTTCTTC. Amino acids: CASSFFRDRGYEQFF.

This clonotype was recorded a few times. The chain employs TRBV10-3 and TRBJ1-6; D is perhaps TRBD1 (5 bases). CDR3 length: 13 residues. With 4 bases removed from V and 7 bases from J, the gap between germline ends came to 8 bases. CDR1 and CDR2 from the germline V gene are ENHRY and SYGVKD. The CDR3 sequence: CAISVTENSPLHF. The DNA for the CDR3 is TGTGCCATCAGTGTGACAGAAAATTCACCCCTCCACTTT.

This clonotype was found a few times. The genes are TRBV27 and TRBJ1-5; D gene unclear. Germline CDR1 MNHEY, CDR2 SMNVEV (reference sequence). V dropped 0 bases and J dropped 0 bases, with 9 bases sitting between them. The CDR3 loop spans 16 amino acids. Here the CDR3 reads CASSLSWPYSNQPQHF. The CDR3 coding sequence is TGTGCCAGCAGTTTATCTTGGCCTTATAGCAATCAGCCCCAGCATTTT.

The rearrangement joins TRBV9 to TRBJ1-2; 10 bases align to TRBD1. With V trimmed by 3 bases and J by 4 bases, 3 bases remained unmatched. The CDR3 consists of 14 residues. Germline-derived CDR1 and CDR2 are SGDLS and YYNGEE. Here the CDR3 reads CASSGGTGAYGYTF. CDR3 DNA sequence: TGTGCCAGCAGCGGGGGGACAGGGGCCTATGGCTACACCTTC.

This clonotype was found once. The chain joins TRBV27 to TRBJ1-1; the D gene is possibly TRBD1 (6 bases). The CDR3 consists of 15 residues. Trimming shortened V by 5 bases and J by 6 bases, and 19 bases separated the two germline ends. The germline gives CDR1 MNHEY, CDR2 SMNVEV (reference sequence). The CDR3 sequence is CASSPRGQWGSEAFF. The DNA for the CDR3 is TGTGCCAGCAGTCCACGAGGACAGTGGGGGTCTGAAGCTTTCTTT.

This chain connects TRBV20-1 to TRBJ2-7, with 12 nucleotides matching TRBD2. Matching the DNA end better, TRBJ2-4 makes the J call doubtful. The CDR3 has 20 residues. CDR1 DFQATT and CDR2 SNEGSKA come from the germline V gene (reference sequence). The CDR3 sequence: CSAREMGLAGGEVTKNIQYF. The CDR3 DNA is TGCAGTGCTAGAGAGATGGGGCTAGCGGGAGGGGAGGTGACCAAAAACATTCAGTACTTC.

This chain connects TRBV20-1 to TRBJ1-6; D gene uncertain. The V gene's germline CDR1 is DFQATT and CDR2 SNEGSKA (reference sequence). Trimming cost V 3 bases and J 0 bases, with 9 bases left between them. This CDR3 comprises 15 residues. The CDR3 bases are TGCAGTGCTAGTCGCCGGAGCTCCTATAATTCACCCCTCCACTTT. It is translated as CSASRRSSYNSPLHF.

This clonotype has only a few counts. The rearrangement joins TRBV5-1 to TRBJ2-1; 14 bases match TRBD2. Per germline, CDR1 SGHRS and CDR2 YFSETQ. Trimming cost V 4 bases and J 0 bases; bases outside gene matches: 9. The length of the CDR3 is 19 residues. CDR3 bases: TGCGCCAGCAGCCTCGGGACTAGCGGGAGTGGACCCTCCTACAATGAGCAGTTCTTC. Amino acids: CASSLGTSGSGPSYNEQFF.